What follows are 5 T cell receptor beta chains derived from one specimen sequenced in a study of blood T cell repertoires in COVID-19. The data were produced by immunoSEQ multiplex PCR, yet TCRdb's version contains in-frame clones alone and is incomplete. Of hundreds of thousands of clones in the sample, 90% were seen once. The material sequenced was peripheral blood. The source is a woman younger than 35 with acute or convalescent COVID-19.

The chain joins TRBV25-1 to TRBJ2-7, with D possibly being TRBD1 (6 bases). Trimming took off 6 bases at V and 7 bases at J, with 10 bases between the two ends. Germline CDR1 and CDR2: MGHDK and SYGVNS. This CDR3 is 11 amino acids long. CDR3 sequence reads: CASRLTGEQYF. The CDR3 nucleotides read TGTGCCAGCAGGCTGACAGGAGAGCAGTACTTC.

This clone appeared once. V usage is TRBV29-1 and J usage is TRBJ1-2, with a possible D match to TRBD1 (5 bases). The germline V gene encodes CDR1 SQVTM and CDR2 ANQGSEA. CDR3 size: 14 residues. The CDR3, as DNA: TGCTTGTGGGATGGGGGGGGTATTAAGGATGGCTACACCTTC. Residues: CLWDGGGIKDGYTF.

This chain uses TRBV9 with TRBJ1-3; D not certain. The CDR3 covers 13 residues. V was pared by 3 bases and J by 1 base, with 5 bases between. The germline V gene has CDR1 SGDLS and CDR2 YYNGEE. The CDR3 protein is CASSAQSGNTIYF. CDR3 bases: TGTGCCAGCAGCGCTCAGTCTGGAAACACCATATATTTT.

CDR3 sequence reads: CASSTRGGTDTQYF. The CDR3 region has the DNA TGTGCCAGCAGCACCCGAGGGGGAACAGATACGCAGTATTTT. V gene TRBV9 combines with J gene TRBJ2-3, with a weak D call TRBD1 (6 bases). Germline V gene lookup returns CDR1 SGDLS and CDR2 YYNGEE. The CDR3 has 14 residues. Trimming cost V 4 bases and J 3 bases, with 12 bases left between them. Using reference TRBV9 and TRBJ2-3 for the parts outside the CDR3, the full variable domain is DSGVTQTPKHLITATGQRVTLRCSPRSGDLSVYWYQQSLDQGLQFLIQYYNGEERAKGNILERFSAQQFPDLHSELNLSSLELGDSALYFCASSTRGGTDTQYFGPGTRLTVL.

The chain recombines TRBV12-3 or TRBV12-4 with TRBJ2-1, with D tentatively TRBD1 (5 bases). Deletions cut 7 bases from V and 2 bases from J, with 9 bases between. CDR3 size: 13 residues. The CDR3 here is CASMQGAYNEQFF. The DNA for the CDR3 is TGTGCCAGCATGCAGGGCGCCTACAATGAGCAGTTCTTC.